This TCR beta chain was found in a study of CD8 T cells in Susac syndrome. Study information: Patients with Susac syndrome who were sequenced included roughly 6 with active disease and eight in remission.

The CDR3 is 15 amino acids. From germline, CDR1 is MDHEN and CDR2 SYDVKM. Trimming took off 8 bases at V and 4 bases at J, with 20 bases between the two ends. RNA amounts of roughly 0.45 to 1 ug underwent reverse transcription with random hexamers. TCRdb processed the immunoSEQ multiplex PCR reads anew with MiXCR; each CDR3 protein has one entry. The table has under 85,000 distinct CDR3 sequences, approximately 95% seen once. The material sequenced was CD8+ T cells from PBMCs. The TCR was taken from a human donor with Susac syndrome. The chain carries TRBV28 and TRBJ2-5; TRBD1 or TRBD2 may be the D gene (5 bases each). This CDR3 is CASAERGSLAETQYF. The CDR3 nucleotides read TGTGCCAGCGCGGAGAGGGGTAGCCTTGCAGAGACCCAGTACTTC.